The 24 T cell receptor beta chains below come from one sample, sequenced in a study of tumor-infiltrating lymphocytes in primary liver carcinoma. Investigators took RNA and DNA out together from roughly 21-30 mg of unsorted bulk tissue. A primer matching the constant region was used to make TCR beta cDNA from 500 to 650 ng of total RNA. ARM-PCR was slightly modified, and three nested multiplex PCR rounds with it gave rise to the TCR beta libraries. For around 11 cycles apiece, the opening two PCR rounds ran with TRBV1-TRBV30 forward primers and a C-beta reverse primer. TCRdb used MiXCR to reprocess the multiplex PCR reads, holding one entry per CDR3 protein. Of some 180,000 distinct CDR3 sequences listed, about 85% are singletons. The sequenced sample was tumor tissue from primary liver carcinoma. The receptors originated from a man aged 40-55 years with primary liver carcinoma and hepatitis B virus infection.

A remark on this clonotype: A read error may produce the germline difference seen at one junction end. This chain's CDR3 is CASSYSMSGIAKIIQYF. The CDR3 bases are TGTGCCAGTAGTTACTCGATGTCAGGGATCGCCAAAATCATTCAGTACTTC. The V call is TRBV6-2 or TRBV6-3, the J call TRBJ2-4, with D perhaps TRBD1 (5 bases). CDR1 MNHEY and CDR2 SVGEGT come from the germline V gene. CDR3 length: 17 amino acids.

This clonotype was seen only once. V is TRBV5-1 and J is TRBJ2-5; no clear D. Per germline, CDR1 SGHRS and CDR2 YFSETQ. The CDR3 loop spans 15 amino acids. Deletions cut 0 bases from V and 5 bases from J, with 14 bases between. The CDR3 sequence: CASSLGALTRETQYF. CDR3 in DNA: TGCGCCAGCAGCTTGGGGGCCCTGACGAGGGAGACCCAGTACTTC.

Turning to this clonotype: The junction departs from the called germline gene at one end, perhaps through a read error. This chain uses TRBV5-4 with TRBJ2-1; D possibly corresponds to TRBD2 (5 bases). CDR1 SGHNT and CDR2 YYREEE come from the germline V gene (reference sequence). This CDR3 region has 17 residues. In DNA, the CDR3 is TGTGCCAGCAGCCCTGGCGGAGGCGGAATCTCGTACAATGAGCAGTTATTC. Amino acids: CASSPGGGGISYNEQLF.

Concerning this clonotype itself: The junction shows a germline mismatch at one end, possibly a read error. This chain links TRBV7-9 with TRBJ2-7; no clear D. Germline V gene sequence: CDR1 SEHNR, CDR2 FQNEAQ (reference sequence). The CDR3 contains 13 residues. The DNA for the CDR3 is TGTGCCAGCAGCTTAAATCAGGTTTACGAACAGTACTTC. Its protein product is CASSLNQVYEQYF.

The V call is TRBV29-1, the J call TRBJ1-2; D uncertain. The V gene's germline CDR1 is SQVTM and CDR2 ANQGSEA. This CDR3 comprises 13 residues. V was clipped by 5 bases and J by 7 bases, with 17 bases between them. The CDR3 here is CSVPAASAGGYTF. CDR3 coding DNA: TGCAGCGTTCCAGCGGCCTCGGCGGGTGGCTACACCTTC.

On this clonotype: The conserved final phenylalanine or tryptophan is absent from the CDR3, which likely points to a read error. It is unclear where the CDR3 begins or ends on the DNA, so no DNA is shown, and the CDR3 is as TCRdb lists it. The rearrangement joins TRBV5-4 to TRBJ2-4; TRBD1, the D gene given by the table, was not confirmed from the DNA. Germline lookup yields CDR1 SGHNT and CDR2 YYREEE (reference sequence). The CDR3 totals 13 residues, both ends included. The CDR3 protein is CASSLPTGTVMYI.

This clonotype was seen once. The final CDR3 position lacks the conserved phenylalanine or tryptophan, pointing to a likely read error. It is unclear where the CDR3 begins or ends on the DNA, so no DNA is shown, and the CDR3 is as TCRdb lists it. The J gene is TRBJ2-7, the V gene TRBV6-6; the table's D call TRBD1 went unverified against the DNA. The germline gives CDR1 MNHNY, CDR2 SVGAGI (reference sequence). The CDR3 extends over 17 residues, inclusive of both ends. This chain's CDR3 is CAASPGLNRGQNYEKYI.

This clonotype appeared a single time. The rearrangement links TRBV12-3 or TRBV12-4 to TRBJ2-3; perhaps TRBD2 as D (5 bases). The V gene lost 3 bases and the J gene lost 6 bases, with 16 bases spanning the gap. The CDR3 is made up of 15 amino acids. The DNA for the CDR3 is TGTGCCAGCAGTTTCGACTGGACTGTCGGTGATACGCAGTATTTT. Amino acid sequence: CASSFDWTVGDTQYF.

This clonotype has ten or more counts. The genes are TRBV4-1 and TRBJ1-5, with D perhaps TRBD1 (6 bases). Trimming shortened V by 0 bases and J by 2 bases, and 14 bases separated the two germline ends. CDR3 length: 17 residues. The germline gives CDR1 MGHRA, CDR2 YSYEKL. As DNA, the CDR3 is TGCGCCAGCAGCCAAGAAAATCTCCCAGGGGGCAATCAGCCCCAGCATTTT. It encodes CASSQENLPGGNQPQHF.

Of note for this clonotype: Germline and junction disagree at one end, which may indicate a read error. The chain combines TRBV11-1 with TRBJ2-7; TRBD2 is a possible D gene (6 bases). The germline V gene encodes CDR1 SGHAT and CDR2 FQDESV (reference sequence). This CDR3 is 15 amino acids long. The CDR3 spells CASGSYRDSSYQQYF. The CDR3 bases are TGTGCCAGCGGCTCATACCGGGACTCCTCCTACCAGCAGTACTTC.

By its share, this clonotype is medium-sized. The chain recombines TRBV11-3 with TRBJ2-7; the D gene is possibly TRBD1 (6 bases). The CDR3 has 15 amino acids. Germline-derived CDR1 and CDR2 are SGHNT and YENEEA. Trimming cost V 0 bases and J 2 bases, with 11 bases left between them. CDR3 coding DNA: TGTGCCAGCAGCTTAGATCCCGGGACACCCTACGAGCAGTACTTC. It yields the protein CASSLDPGTPYEQYF.

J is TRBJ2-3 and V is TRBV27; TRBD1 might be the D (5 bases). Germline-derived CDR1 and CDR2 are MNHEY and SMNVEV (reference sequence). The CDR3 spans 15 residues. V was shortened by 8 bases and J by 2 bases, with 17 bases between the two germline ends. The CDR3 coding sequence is TGTGCCAGCGCCCCCTGGGGCAGCAACACAGATACGCAGTATTTT. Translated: CASAPWGSNTDTQYF.

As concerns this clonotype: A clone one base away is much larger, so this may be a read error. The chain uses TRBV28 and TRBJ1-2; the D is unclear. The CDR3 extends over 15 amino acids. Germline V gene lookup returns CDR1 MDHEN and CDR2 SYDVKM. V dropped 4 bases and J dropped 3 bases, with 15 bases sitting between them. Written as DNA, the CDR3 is TGTGCCAGCAGTTCACTCACCGTCCATTACTATGGCTACACCTTC. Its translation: CASSSLTVHYYGYTF.

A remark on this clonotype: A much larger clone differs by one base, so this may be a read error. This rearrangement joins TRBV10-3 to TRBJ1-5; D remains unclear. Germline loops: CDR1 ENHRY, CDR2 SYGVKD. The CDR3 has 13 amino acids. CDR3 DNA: TGTGCCATCAGTGACGGGGAGAATCAGTCCCAGCATTTT. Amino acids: CAISDGENQSQHF.

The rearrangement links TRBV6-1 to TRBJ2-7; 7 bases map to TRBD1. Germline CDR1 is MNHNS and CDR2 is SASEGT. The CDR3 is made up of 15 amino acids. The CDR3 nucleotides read TGTACCATCAGTCTTGGGACAGTGGGCTCCTACGAGCAGTACTTC. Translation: CTISLGTVGSYEQYF.

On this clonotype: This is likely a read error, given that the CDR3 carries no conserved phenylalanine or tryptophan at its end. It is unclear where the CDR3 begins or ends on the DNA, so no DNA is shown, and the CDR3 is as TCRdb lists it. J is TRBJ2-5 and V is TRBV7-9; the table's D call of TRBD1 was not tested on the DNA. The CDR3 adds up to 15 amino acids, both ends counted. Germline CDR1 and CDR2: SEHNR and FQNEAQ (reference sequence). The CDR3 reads CASSFWTGGEETQYL.

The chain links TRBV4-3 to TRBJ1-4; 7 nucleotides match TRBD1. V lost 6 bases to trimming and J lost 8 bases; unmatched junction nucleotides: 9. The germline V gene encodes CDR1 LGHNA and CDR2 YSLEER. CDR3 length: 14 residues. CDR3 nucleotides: TGCGCCAGCAGTCGCGGACAGGCGGGAGAAAAACTGTTTTTT. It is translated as CASSRGQAGEKLFF.

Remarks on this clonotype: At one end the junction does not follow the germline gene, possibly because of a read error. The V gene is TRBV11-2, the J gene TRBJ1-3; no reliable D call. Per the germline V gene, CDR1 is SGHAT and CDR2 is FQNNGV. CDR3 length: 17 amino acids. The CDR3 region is CASSLDWSGAGGNTIYF. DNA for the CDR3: TGTGCCAGCAGCTTAGATTGGAGCGGTGCTGGTGGAAACACTATATATTTT.

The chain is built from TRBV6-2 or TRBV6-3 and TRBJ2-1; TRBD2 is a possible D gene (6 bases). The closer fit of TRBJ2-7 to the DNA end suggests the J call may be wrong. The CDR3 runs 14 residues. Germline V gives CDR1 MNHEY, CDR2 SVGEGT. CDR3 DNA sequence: TGTGCCAGTAGCTCCGACCCGACTAGTCATGAGCAGTACTTC. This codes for CASSSDPTSHEQYF.

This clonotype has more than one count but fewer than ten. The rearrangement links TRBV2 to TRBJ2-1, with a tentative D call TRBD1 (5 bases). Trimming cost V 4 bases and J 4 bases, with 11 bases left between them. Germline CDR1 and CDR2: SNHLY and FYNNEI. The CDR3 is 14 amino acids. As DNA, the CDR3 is TGTGCCAGCAGTGGACAGTTCTCTTACAATGAGCAGTTCTTC. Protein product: CASSGQFSYNEQFF.

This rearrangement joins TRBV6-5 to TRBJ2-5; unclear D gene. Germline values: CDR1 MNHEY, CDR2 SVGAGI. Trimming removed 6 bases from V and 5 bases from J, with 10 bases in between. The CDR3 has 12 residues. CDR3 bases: TGTGCCAGCAGCCCCCAGTGGGAGACCCAGTACTTC. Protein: CASSPQWETQYF.

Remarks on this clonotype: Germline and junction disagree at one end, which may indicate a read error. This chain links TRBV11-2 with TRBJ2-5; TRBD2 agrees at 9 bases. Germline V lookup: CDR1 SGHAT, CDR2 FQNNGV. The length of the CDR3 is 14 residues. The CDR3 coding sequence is TGTGCCGGCAGCTTTAGCGGGAGACAAGAGACCCAGTACTTC. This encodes CAGSFSGRQETQYF.

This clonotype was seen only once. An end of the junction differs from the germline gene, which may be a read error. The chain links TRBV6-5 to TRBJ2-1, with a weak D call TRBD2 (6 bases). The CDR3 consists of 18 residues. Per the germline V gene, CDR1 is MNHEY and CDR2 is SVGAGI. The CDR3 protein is CASGYSKAAGSSYNEQFF. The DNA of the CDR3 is TGTGCCAGCGGTTACTCCAAGGCGGCGGGGTCCTCCTACAATGAGCAGTTCTTC.

The CDR3 is CASSAGQLFF. The CDR3 DNA reads as TGCGCCAGTAGTGCGGGGCAGCTGTTCTTC. This rearrangement joins TRBV4-1 to TRBJ2-1; D is perhaps TRBD2 (6 bases). The V end was cut by 9 bases, the J end by 15 bases, with 15 bases between. Germline values: CDR1 MGHRA, CDR2 YSYEKL. This CDR3 is 10 amino acids long.